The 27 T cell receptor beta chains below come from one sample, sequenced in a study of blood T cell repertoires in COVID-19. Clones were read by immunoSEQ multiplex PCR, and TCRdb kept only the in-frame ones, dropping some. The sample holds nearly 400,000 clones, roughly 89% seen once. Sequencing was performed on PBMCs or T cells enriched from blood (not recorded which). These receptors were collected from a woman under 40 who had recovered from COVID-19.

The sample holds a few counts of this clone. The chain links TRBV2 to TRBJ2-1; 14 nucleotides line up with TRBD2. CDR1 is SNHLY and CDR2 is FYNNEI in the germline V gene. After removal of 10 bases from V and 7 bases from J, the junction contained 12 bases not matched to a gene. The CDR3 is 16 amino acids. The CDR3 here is CATATSGRAGWNEQFF. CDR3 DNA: TGTGCCACCGCGACTAGCGGGAGGGCCGGGTGGAATGAGCAGTTCTTC.

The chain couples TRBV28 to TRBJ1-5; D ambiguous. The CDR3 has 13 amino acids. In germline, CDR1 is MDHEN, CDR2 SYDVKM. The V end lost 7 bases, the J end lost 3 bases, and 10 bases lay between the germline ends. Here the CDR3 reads CASTDTHNQPQHF. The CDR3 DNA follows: TGTGCCAGCACAGACACCCACAATCAGCCCCAGCATTTT.

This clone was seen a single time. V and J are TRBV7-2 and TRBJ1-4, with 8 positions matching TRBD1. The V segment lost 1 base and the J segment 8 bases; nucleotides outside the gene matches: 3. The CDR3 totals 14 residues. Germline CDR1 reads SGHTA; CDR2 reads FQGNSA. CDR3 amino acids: CASSLGTGNEKLFF. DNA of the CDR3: TGTGCCAGCAGCTTAGGGACAGGGAACGAAAAACTGTTTTTT.

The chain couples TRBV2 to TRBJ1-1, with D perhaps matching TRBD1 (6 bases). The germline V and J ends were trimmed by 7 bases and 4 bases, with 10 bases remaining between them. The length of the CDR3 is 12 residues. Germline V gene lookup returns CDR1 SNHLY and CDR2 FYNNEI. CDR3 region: CASTHRATEAFF. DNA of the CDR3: TGTGCCAGCACCCACAGGGCCACTGAAGCTTTCTTT.

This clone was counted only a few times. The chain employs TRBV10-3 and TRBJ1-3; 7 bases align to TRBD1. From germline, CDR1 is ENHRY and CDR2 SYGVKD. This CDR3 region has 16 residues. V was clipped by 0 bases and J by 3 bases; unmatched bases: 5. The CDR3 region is CAISESGTEIGNTIYF. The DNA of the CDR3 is TGTGCCATCAGTGAGTCGGGGACAGAAATTGGAAACACCATATATTTT.

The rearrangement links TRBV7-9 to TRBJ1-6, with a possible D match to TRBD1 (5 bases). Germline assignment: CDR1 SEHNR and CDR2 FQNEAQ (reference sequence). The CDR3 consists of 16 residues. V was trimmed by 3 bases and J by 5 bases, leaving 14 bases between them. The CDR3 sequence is CASSFSQGFNNSPLHF. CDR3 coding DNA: TGTGCCAGCAGCTTTTCCCAGGGATTCAATAATTCACCCCTCCACTTT.

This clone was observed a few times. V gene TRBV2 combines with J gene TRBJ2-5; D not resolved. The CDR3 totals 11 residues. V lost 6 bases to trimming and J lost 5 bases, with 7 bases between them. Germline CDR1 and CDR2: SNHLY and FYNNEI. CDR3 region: CASRVGETQYF. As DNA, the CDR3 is TGTGCCAGCAGAGTCGGGGAGACCCAGTACTTC.

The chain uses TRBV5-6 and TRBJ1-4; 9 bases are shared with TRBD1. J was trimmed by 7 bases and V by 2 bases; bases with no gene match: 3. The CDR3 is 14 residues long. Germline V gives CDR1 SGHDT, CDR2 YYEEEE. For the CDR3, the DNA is TGTGCCAGCAGCTTCAGACAGGGGGGTGAAAAACTGTTTTTT. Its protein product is CASSFRQGGEKLFF.

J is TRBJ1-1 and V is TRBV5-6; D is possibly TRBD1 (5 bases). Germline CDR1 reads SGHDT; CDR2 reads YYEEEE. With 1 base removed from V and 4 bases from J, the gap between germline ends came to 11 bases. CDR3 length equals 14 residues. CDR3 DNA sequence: TGTGCCAGCAGCTTGAACAGGAGGGGCACTGAAGCTTTCTTT. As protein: CASSLNRRGTEAFF. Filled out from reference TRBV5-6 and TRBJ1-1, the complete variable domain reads DAGVTQSPTHLIKTRGQQVTLRCSPKSGHDTVSWYQQALGQGPQFIFQYYEEEERQRGNFPDRFSGHQFPNYSSELNVNALLLGDSALYLCASSLNRRGTEAFFGQGTRLTVV.

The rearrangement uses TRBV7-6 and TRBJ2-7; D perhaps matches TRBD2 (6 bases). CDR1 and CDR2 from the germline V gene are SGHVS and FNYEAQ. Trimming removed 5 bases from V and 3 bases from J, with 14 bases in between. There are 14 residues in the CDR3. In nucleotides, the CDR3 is TGTGCCAGCAGCCCATCGGGAGATTTCTACGAGCAGTACTTC. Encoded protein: CASSPSGDFYEQYF.

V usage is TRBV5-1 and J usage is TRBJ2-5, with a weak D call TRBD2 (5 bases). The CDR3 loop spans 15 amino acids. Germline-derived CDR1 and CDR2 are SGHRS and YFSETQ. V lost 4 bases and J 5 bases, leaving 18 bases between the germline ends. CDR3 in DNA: TGCGCCAGCAGCGATGAAGTGGGAGCCCGGGAGACCCAGTACTTC. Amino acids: CASSDEVGARETQYF. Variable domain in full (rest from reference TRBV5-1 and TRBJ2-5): KAGVTQTPRYLIKTRGQQVTLSCSPISGHRSVSWYQQTPGQGLQFLFEYFSETQRNKGNFPGRFSGRQFSNSRSEMNVSTLELGDSALYLCASSDEVGARETQYFGPGTRLLVL.

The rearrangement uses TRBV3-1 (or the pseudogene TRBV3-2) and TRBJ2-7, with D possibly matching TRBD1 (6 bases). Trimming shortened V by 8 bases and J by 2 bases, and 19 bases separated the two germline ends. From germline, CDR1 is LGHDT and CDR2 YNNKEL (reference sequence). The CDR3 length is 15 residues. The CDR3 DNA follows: TGTGCCAGCGGGTTACAGGGAAAGGGCCCCTACGAGCAGTACTTC. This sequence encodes CASGLQGKGPYEQYF.

The DNA for the CDR3 is TGTGCCATCAGTGCTCCGACAGTAGGCCAAGAGACCCAGTACTTC. Protein: CAISAPTVGQETQYF. The rearrangement uses TRBV10-3 and TRBJ2-5, with D maybe TRBD1 (5 bases). The CDR3 totals 15 residues. From germline, CDR1 is ENHRY and CDR2 SYGVKD. Trimming pared 4 bases from V and 1 base from J, leaving 13 bases between.

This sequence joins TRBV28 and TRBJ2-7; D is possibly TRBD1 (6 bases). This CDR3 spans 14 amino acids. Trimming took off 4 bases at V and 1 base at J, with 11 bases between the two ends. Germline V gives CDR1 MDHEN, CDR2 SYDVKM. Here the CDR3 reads CASSSTDRSYEQYF. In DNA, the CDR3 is TGTGCCAGCAGTTCTACGGACAGATCCTACGAGCAGTACTTC.

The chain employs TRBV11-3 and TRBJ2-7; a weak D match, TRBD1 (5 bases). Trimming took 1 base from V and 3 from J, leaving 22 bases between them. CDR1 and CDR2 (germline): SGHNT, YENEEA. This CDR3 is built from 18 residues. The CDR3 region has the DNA TGTGCCAGCAGCTTAGCCAGTTTGAAGCAGGGCCCTTTCTACGAGCAGTACTTC. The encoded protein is CASSLASLKQGPFYEQYF.

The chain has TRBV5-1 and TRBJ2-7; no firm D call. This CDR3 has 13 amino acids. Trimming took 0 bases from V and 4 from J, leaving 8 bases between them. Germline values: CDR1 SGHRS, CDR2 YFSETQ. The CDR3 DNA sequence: TGCGCCAGCAGCTTGGCCGGTCGTTACGAGCAGTACTTC. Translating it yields CASSLAGRYEQYF.

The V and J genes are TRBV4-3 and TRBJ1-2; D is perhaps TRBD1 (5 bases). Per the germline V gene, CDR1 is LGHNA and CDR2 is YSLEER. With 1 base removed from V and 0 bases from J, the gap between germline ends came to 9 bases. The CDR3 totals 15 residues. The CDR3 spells CASSQAVQANYGYTF. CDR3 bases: TGCGCCAGCAGCCAAGCCGTACAGGCTAACTATGGCTACACCTTC.

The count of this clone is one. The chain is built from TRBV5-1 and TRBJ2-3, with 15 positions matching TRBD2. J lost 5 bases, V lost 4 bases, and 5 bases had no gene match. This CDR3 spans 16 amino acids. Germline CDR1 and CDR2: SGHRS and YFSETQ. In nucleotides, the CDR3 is TGCGCCAGCAGCATCGGACTAGCGGGAGGGATAGATACGCAGTATTTT. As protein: CASSIGLAGGIDTQYF.

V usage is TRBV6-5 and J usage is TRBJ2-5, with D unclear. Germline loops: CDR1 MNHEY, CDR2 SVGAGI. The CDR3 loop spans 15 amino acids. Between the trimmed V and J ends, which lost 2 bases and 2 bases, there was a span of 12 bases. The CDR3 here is CASSYTPSVQETQYF. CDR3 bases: TGTGCCAGCAGTTACACTCCCTCGGTTCAAGAGACCCAGTACTTC.

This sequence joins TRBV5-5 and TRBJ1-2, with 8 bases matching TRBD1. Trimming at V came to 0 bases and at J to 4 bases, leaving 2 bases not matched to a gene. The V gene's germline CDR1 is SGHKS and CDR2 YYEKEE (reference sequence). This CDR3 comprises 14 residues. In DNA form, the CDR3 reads TGTGCCAGCAGCTTGGGGGGACAGGTCTATGGCTACACCTTC. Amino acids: CASSLGGQVYGYTF.

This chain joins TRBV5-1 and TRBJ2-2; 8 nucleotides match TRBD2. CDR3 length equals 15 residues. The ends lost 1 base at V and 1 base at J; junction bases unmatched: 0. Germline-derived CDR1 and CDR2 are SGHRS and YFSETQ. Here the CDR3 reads CASSLSGGNTGELFF. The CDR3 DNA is TGCGCCAGCAGCTTGAGCGGGGGGAACACCGGGGAGCTGTTTTTT.

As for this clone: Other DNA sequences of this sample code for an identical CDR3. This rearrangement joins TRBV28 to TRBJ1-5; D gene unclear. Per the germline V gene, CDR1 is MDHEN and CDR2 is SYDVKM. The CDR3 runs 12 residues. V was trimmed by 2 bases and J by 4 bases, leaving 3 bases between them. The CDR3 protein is CASSLPNQPQHF. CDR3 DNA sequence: TGTGCCAGCAGTTTACCTAATCAGCCCCAGCATTTT.

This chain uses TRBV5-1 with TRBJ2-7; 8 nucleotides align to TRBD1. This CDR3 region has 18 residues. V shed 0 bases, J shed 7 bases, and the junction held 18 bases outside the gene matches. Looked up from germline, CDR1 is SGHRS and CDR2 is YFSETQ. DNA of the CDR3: TGCGCCAGCAGCTTGGTTTTTTCGGGACAGGCGAGGACGAGAGAGCAGTACTTC. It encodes CASSLVFSGQARTREQYF.

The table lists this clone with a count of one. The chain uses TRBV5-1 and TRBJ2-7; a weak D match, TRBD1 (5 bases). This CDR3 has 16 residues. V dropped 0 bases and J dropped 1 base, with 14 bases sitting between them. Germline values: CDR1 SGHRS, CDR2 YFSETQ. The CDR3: CASSLAEDTISYEQYF. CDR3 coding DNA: TGCGCCAGCAGCTTGGCCGAGGACACTATATCCTACGAGCAGTACTTC. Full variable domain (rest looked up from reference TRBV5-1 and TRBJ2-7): KAGVTQTPRYLIKTRGQQVTLSCSPISGHRSVSWYQQTPGQGLQFLFEYFSETQRNKGNFPGRFSGRQFSNSRSEMNVSTLELGDSALYLCASSLAEDTISYEQYFGPGTRLTVT.

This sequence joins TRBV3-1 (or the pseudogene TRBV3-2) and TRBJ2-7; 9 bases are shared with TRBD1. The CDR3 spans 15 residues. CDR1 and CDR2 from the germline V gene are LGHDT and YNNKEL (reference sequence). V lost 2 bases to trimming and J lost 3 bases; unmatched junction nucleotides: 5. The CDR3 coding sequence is TGTGCCAGCAGCCAAACTCCGGGACAGGGCTACGAGCAGTACTTC. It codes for CASSQTPGQGYEQYF.

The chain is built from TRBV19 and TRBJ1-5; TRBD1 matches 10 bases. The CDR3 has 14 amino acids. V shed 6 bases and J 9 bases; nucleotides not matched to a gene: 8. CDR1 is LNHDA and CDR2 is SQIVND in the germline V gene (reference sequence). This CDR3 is CASSLDRGESPQHF. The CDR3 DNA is TGTGCCAGTAGCCTGGACAGGGGGGAGTCGCCCCAGCATTTT.

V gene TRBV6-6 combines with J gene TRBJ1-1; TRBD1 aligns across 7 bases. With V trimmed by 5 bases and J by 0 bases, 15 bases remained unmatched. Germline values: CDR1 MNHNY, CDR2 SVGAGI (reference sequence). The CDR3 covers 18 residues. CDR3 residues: CASSLKTGTVSVNTEAFF. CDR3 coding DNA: TGTGCCAGCAGTCTCAAAACCGGGACAGTGAGCGTGAACACTGAAGCTTTCTTT.